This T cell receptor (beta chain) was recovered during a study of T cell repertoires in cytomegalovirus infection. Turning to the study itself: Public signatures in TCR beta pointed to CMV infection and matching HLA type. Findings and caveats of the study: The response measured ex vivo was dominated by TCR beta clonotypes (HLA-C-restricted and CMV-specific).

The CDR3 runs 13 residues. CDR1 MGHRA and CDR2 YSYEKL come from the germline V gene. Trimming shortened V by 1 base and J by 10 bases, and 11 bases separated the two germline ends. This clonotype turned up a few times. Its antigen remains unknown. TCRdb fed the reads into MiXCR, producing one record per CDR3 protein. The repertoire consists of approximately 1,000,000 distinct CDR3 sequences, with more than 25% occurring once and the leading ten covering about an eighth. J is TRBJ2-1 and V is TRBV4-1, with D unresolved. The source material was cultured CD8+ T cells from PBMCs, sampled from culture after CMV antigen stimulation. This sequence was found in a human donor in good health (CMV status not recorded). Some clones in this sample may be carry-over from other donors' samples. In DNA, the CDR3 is TGCGCCAGCAGCCAAGTACTCCCCAGAGAGCAGTTCTTC. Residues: CASSQVLPREQFF.